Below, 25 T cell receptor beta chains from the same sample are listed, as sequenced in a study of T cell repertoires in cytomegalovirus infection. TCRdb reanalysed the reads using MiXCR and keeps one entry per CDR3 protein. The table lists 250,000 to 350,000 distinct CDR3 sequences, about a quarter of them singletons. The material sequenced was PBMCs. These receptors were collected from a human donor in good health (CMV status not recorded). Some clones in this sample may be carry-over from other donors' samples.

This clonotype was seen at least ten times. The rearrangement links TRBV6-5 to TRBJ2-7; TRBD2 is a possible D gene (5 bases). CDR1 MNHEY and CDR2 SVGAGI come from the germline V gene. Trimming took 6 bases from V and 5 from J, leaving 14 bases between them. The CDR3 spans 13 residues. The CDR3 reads CASRMVGEHEQYF. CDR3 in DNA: TGTGCCAGCAGAATGGTGGGAGAGCACGAGCAGTACTTC.

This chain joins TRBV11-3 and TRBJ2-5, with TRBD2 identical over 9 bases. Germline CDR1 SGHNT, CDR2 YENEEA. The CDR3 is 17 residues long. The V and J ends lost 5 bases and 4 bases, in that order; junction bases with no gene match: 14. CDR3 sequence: CASSPGVSGRSAETQYF. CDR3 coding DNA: TGTGCCAGCAGCCCCGGGGTTAGCGGGAGATCTGCAGAGACCCAGTACTTC.

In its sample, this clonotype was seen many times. DNA of the CDR3: TGTGCCAGCAGCCCGAGTGCGGGCAACTTGAATGAGCAGTTCTTC. The encoded protein is CASSPSAGNLNEQFF. This rearrangement joins TRBV7-2 to TRBJ2-1; D is possibly TRBD2 (5 bases). Germline values: CDR1 SGHTA, CDR2 FQGNSA. V was shortened by 5 bases and J by 7 bases, with 18 bases between the two germline ends. The CDR3 is 15 amino acids.

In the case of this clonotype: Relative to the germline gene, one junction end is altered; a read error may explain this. The CDR3: CASSTGTGANQPLHF. CDR3 sequence (DNA): TGTGCCAGCAGCACCGGGACAGGAGCGAATCAGCCCCTGCATTTT. The rearrangement links TRBV12-3 or TRBV12-4 to TRBJ1-5; 8 bases line up with TRBD1. The CDR3 spans 15 residues.

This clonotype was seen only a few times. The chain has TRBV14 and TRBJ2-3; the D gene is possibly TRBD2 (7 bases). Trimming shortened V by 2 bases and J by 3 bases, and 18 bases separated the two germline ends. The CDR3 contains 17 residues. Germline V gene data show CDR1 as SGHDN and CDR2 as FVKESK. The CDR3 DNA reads TGTGCCAGCAGCCAAAAAAGGGGGGGACTCGGAACAGATACGCAGTATTTT. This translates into CASSQKRGGLGTDTQYF.

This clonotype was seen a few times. CDR3 in DNA: TGTGCCAGTAGTATGGGAGACTTGGAGCAGTTCTTC. Protein product: CASSMGDLEQFF. The V gene is TRBV19, the J gene TRBJ2-1; D may be TRBD2 (5 bases). The length of the CDR3 is 12 residues. CDR1 LNHDA and CDR2 SQIVND come from the germline V gene (reference sequence). V gave up 3 bases and J gave up 10 bases, with 10 bases separating them.

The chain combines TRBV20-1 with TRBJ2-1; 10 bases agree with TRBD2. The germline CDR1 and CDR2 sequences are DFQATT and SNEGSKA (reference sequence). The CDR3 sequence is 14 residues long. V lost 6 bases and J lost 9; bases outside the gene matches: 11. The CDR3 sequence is CSAARTSGSGEQFF. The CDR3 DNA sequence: TGCAGTGCAGCAAGGACTAGCGGTTCCGGTGAGCAGTTCTTC.

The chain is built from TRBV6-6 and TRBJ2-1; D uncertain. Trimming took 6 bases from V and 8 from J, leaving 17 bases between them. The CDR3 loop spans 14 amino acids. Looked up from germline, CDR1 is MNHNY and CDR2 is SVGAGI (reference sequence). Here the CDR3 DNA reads TGTGCCAGCAGAAACTCGGCAGGTCTGGATGAGCAGTTCTTC. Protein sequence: CASRNSAGLDEQFF.

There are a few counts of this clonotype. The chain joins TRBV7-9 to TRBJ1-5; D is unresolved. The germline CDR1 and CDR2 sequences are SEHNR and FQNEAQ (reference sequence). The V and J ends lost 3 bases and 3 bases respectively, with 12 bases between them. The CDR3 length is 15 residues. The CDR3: CASSFGRNDNQPQHF. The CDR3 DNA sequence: TGTGCCAGCAGCTTTGGACGGAATGACAATCAGCCCCAGCATTTT.

CDR3 in DNA: TGTGCCGGGAGGACTAGCGGGACCAATGAGCAGTTCTTC. Translation: CAGRTSGTNEQFF. V is TRBV6-1 and J is TRBJ2-1, with 12 bases fitting TRBD2. Germline assignment: CDR1 MNHNS and CDR2 SASEGT. CDR3 length equals 13 residues. With 11 bases clipped from V and 6 bases from J, the junction kept 5 bases outside the gene matches.

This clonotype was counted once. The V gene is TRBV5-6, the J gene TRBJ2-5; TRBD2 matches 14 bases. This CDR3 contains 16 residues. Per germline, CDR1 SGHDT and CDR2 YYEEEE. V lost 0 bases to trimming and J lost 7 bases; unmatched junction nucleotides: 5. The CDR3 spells CASSLGGLAGGGTQYF. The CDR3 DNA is TGTGCCAGCAGCTTGGGCGGACTAGCGGGGGGAGGGACCCAGTACTTC.

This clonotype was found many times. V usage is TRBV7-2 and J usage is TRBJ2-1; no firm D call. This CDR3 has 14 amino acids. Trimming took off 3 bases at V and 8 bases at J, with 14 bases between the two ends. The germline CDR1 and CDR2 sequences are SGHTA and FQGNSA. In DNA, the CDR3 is TGTGCCAGCAGCTTCGGACCATTTGGGGATGAGCAGTTCTTC. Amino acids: CASSFGPFGDEQFF.

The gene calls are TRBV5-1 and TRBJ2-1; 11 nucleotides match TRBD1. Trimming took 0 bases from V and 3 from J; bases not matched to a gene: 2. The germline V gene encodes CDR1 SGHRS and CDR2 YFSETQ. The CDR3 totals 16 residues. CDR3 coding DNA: TGCGCCAGCAGCTTGGGGGACAGGGGGTTCTACAATGAGCAGTTCTTC. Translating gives CASSLGDRGFYNEQFF.

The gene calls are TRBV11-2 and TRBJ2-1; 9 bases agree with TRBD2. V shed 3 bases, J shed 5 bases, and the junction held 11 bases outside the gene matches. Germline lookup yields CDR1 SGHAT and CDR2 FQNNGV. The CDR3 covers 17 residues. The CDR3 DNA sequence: TGTGCCAGCAGCTTTAGCGGGAGTGCCCGCGGGAACAATGAGCAGTTCTTC. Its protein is CASSFSGSARGNNEQFF.

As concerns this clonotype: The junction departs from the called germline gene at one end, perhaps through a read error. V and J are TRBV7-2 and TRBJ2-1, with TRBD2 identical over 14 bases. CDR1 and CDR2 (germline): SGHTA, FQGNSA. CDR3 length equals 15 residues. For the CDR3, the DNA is TGTGCCAGCAGCTCGGGACTAGCGGGAGCGCCAGGGTTGATCTTC. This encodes CASSSGLAGAPGLIF.

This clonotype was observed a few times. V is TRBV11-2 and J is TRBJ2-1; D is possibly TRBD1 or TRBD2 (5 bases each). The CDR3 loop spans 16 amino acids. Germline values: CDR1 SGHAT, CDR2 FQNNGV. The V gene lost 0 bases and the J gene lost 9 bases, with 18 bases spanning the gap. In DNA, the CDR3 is TGTGCCAGCAGCTTAGATTTAGGTTTCTCTGGGGGTGAGCAGTTCTTC. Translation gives CASSLDLGFSGGEQFF.

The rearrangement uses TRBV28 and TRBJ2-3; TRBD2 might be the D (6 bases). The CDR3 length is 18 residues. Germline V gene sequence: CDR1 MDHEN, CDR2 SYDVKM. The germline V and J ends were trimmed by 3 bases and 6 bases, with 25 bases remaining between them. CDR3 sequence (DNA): TGTGCCAGCAGTTTTGGATTGATGACCCCGTGGAGGGAGGATACGCAGTATTTT. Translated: CASSFGLMTPWREDTQYF. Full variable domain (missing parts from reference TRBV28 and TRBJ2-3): DVKVTQSSRYLVKRTGEKVFLECVQDMDHENMFWYRQDPGLGLRLIYFSYDVKMKEKGDIPEGYSVSREKKERFSLILESASTNQTSMYLCASSFGLMTPWREDTQYFGPGTRLTVL.

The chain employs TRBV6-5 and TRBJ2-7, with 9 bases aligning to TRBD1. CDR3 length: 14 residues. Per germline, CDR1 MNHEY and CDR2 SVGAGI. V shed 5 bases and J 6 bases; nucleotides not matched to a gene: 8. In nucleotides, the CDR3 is TGTGCCAGCAGTCAATGGGACAGGGTAGCCGAGCAGTACTTC. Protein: CASSQWDRVAEQYF.

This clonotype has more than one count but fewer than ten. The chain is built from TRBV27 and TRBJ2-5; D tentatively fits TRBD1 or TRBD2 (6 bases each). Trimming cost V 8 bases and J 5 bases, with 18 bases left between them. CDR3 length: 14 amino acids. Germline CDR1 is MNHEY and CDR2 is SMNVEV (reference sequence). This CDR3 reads CASSLGGFAETQYF. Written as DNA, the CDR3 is TGTGCCAGCTCCCTGGGGGGCTTTGCTGAGACCCAGTACTTC.

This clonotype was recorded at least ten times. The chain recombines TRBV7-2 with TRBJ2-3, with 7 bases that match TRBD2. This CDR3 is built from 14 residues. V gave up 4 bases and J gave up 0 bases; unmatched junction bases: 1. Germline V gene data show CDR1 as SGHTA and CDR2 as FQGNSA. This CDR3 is CASSWDYSTDTQYF. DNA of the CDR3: TGTGCCAGCAGCTGGGACTATAGCACAGATACGCAGTATTTT.

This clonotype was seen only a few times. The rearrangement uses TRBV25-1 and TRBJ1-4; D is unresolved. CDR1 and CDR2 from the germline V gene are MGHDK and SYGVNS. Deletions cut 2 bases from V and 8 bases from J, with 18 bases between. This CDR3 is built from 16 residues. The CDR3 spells CASSESLLGSGEKLFF. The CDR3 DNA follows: TGTGCCAGCAGTGAAAGCCTATTGGGGTCGGGAGAAAAACTGTTTTTT.

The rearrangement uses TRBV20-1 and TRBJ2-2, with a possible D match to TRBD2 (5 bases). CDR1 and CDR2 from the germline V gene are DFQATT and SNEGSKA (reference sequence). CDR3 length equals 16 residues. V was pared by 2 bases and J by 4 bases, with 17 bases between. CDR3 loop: CSARPPVGVGTGELFF. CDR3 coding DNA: TGCAGTGCTAGACCACCTGTCGGGGTCGGCACCGGGGAGCTGTTTTTT.

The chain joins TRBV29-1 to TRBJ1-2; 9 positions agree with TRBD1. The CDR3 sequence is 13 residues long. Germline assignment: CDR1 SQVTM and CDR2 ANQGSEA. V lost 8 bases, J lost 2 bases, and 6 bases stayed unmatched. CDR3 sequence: CSIWGQGNYGYTF. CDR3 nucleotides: TGCAGCATCTGGGGACAGGGAAACTATGGCTACACCTTC.

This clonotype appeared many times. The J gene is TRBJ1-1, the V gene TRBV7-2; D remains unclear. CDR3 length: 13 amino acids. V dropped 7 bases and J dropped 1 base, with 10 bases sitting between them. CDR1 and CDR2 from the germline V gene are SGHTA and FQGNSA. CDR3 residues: CASNRERNTEAFF. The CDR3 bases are TGTGCCAGCAACCGGGAAAGGAACACTGAAGCTTTCTTT.

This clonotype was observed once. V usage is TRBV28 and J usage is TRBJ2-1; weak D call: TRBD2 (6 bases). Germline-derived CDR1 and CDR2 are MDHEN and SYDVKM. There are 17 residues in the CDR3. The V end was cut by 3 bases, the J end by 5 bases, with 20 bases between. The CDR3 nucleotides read TGTGCCAGCAGTTTCCTCCTCTCGGGAGAACTAAACAATGAGCAGTTCTTC. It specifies CASSFLLSGELNNEQFF.